The rows below give T cell receptor beta chains drawn from one sample of a study of T cell responses to AZD1222 COVID-19 vaccine. Method: immunoSEQ multiplex PCR; TCRdb's copy keeps in-frame clones and lacks some. This sample yields about 150,000 clones, of which 89% are seen a single time; 4.5% to 6.5% belongs to the top ten. The sample in question was peripheral blood, obtained on day 0 of AZD1222 vaccination. All receptors derive from an adult in good health. Each CDR3 is given with its conserved first and last residue. D genes are given only for firm matches. The size of a clone is reported for some rows only, either as once, few or many, or as a class for expanded clones.

cdr3_length: 13; d_call: TRBD1; clone_size: NA; v_call: TRBV9; j_call: TRBJ1-1; cdr3_aa: CASSPQGEGGAFF; cdr3_nt: TGTGCCAGCAGCCCACAGGGGGAGGGGGGAGCTTTCTTT
cdr3_length: 14; d_call: TRBD2; clone_size: NA; v_call: TRBV7-2; j_call: TRBJ2-7; cdr3_aa: CASSQAGVDSEQYF; cdr3_nt: TGTGCCAGCAGTCAAGCGGGAGTTGATTCCGAGCAGTACTTC
cdr3_length: 13; d_call: TRBD1; clone_size: NA; v_call: TRBV5-1; j_call: TRBJ1-1; cdr3_aa: CASSLTGDTEAFF; cdr3_nt: TGCGCCAGCAGCTTAACAGGGGACACTGAAGCTTTCTTT
cdr3_length: 12; d_call: NA; clone_size: NA; v_call: TRBV19; j_call: TRBJ1-1; cdr3_aa: CASSYTRTEAFF; cdr3_nt: TGTGCCAGTAGTTATACCCGGACTGAAGCTTTCTTT
cdr3_length: 16; d_call: NA; clone_size: NA; v_call: TRBV4-3; j_call: TRBJ2-5; cdr3_aa: CASSQDMIGAQETQYF; cdr3_nt: TGCGCCAGCAGCCAAGATATGATTGGAGCTCAAGAGACCCAGTACTTC
cdr3_length: 13; d_call: NA; clone_size: NA; v_call: TRBV28; j_call: TRBJ1-3; cdr3_aa: CASSRGSGNTIYF; cdr3_nt: TGTGCCAGCAGTCGCGGGTCGGGAAACACCATATATTTT
cdr3_length: 14; d_call: NA; clone_size: NA; v_call: TRBV27; j_call: TRBJ1-6; cdr3_aa: CASRRPTAHSPLHF; cdr3_nt: TGTGCCAGCAGGAGACCGACAGCGCATTCACCCCTCCACTTT
cdr3_length: 15; d_call: NA; clone_size: NA; v_call: TRBV2; j_call: TRBJ1-1; cdr3_aa: CASSARASVNTEAFF; cdr3_nt: TGTGCCAGCAGTGCCAGGGCTTCGGTGAACACTGAAGCTTTCTTT
cdr3_length: 13; d_call: NA; clone_size: NA; v_call: TRBV7-9; j_call: TRBJ1-2; cdr3_aa: CASSSRVGYGYTF; cdr3_nt: TGTGCCAGCAGCTCCCGCGTGGGCTATGGCTACACCTTC
cdr3_length: 19; d_call: NA; clone_size: NA; v_call: TRBV12-5; j_call: TRBJ2-7; cdr3_aa: CASGLSPRLAGINSYEQYF; cdr3_nt: TGTGCTAGTGGTTTGAGCCCCAGGTTAGCAGGGATCAACTCCTACGAGCAGTACTTC
cdr3_length: 12; d_call: NA; clone_size: NA; v_call: TRBV28; j_call: TRBJ1-3; cdr3_aa: CASRPTGNTIYF; cdr3_nt: TGTGCCAGCAGGCCGACTGGAAACACCATATATTTT
cdr3_length: 16; d_call: TRBD2; clone_size: NA; v_call: TRBV5-1; j_call: TRBJ2-3; cdr3_aa: CASSLIGRGSTDTQYF; cdr3_nt: TGCGCCAGCAGCTTGATCGGGCGGGGGTCCACAGATACGCAGTATTTT
cdr3_length: 15; d_call: NA; clone_size: NA; v_call: TRBV4-2; j_call: TRBJ2-5; cdr3_aa: CASSQDRESQETQYF; cdr3_nt: TGTGCCAGCAGCCAAGATAGGGAAAGCCAAGAGACCCAGTACTTC
cdr3_length: 15; d_call: NA; clone_size: NA; v_call: TRBV7-2; j_call: TRBJ2-1; cdr3_aa: CASSFRRSPYNEQFF; cdr3_nt: TGTGCCAGCAGCTTCCGACGCAGCCCCTACAATGAGCAGTTCTTC
cdr3_length: 14; d_call: NA; clone_size: NA; v_call: TRBV11-3; j_call: TRBJ2-3; cdr3_aa: CASSLMSGADTQYF; cdr3_nt: TGTGCCAGCAGCTTAATGTCAGGCGCAGATACGCAGTATTTT
cdr3_length: 15; d_call: TRBD1; clone_size: NA; v_call: TRBV7-2; j_call: TRBJ1-1; cdr3_aa: CASSLRTGVWTEAFF; cdr3_nt: TGTGCCAGCAGCCTGCGGACAGGGGTATGGACTGAAGCTTTCTTT
cdr3_length: 18; d_call: TRBD2; clone_size: NA; v_call: TRBV4-2; j_call: TRBJ2-3; cdr3_aa: CASSYGGLAGGATDTQYF; cdr3_nt: TGTGCCAGCAGCTACGGGGGACTAGCGGGAGGCGCCACAGATACGCAGTATTTT
cdr3_length: 17; d_call: NA; clone_size: NA; v_call: TRBV19; j_call: TRBJ1-5; cdr3_aa: CASKKVQGTMGNQPQHF; cdr3_nt: TGTGCCAGTAAGAAGGTACAGGGTACAATGGGCAATCAGCCCCAGCATTTT
cdr3_length: 14; d_call: TRBD1; clone_size: once; v_call: TRBV7-9; j_call: TRBJ1-1; cdr3_aa: CASSPGTGVTEAFF; cdr3_nt: TGTGCCAGCAGCCCCGGGACAGGGGTTACTGAAGCTTTCTTT
cdr3_length: 13; d_call: NA; clone_size: once; v_call: TRBV7-2; j_call: TRBJ2-7; cdr3_aa: CASSFSRLYEQYF; cdr3_nt: TGTGCCAGCAGCTTCAGCCGGCTCTACGAGCAGTACTTC
cdr3_length: 14; d_call: NA; clone_size: NA; v_call: TRBV7-8; j_call: TRBJ1-2; cdr3_aa: CASSPLGSSGGYTF; cdr3_nt: TGTGCCAGCAGCCCCCTGGGGTCATCGGGTGGCTACACCTTC
cdr3_length: 15; d_call: TRBD1; clone_size: NA; v_call: TRBV7-6; j_call: TRBJ2-1; cdr3_aa: CASSQTGVGINEQFF; cdr3_nt: TGTGCCAGCAGCCAGACAGGGGTGGGTATCAATGAGCAGTTCTTC
cdr3_length: 14; d_call: TRBD1; clone_size: NA; v_call: TRBV5-1; j_call: TRBJ2-7; cdr3_aa: CASSPTRQGYEQYF; cdr3_nt: TGCGCCAGCAGTCCTACCCGACAGGGGTACGAGCAGTACTTC
cdr3_length: 13; d_call: NA; clone_size: NA; v_call: TRBV6-5; j_call: TRBJ1-2; cdr3_aa: CASRVEGGPSDTF; cdr3_nt: TGTGCCAGCAGGGTAGAGGGGGGCCCTAGCGACACCTTC
cdr3_length: 16; d_call: NA; clone_size: NA; v_call: TRBV5-1; j_call: TRBJ1-2; cdr3_aa: CASSPGDGSWSYGYTF; cdr3_nt: TGCGCCAGCAGCCCAGGGGACGGGTCATGGAGCTATGGCTACACCTTC
cdr3_length: 16; d_call: NA; clone_size: NA; v_call: TRBV6-6; j_call: TRBJ2-1; cdr3_aa: CASSYGGPVRGNEQFF; cdr3_nt: TGTGCCAGCAGTTACGGGGGCCCGGTTCGGGGCAATGAGCAGTTCTTC
cdr3_length: 14; d_call: NA; clone_size: NA; v_call: TRBV7-2; j_call: TRBJ2-1; cdr3_aa: CASSLGMDTNEQFF; cdr3_nt: TGTGCCAGCAGCTTAGGGATGGACACCAATGAGCAGTTCTTC
cdr3_length: 14; d_call: NA; clone_size: once; v_call: TRBV2; j_call: TRBJ2-7; cdr3_aa: CASTEGRGPYEQYF; cdr3_nt: TGTGCCAGCACCGAGGGGAGGGGGCCATACGAGCAGTACTTC
cdr3_length: 14; d_call: NA; clone_size: NA; v_call: TRBV7-9; j_call: TRBJ1-6; cdr3_aa: CASTDSSYNSPLHF; cdr3_nt: TGTGCCAGTACGGACAGTTCCTATAATTCACCCCTCCACTTT
cdr3_length: 13; d_call: NA; clone_size: NA; v_call: TRBV5-1; j_call: TRBJ2-1; cdr3_aa: CASSLIPAGEQFF; cdr3_nt: TGCGCCAGCAGCTTAATTCCTGCTGGAGAGCAGTTCTTC
cdr3_length: 17; d_call: NA; clone_size: NA; v_call: TRBV24-1; j_call: TRBJ2-1; cdr3_aa: CATSAAGGDRSYNEQFF; cdr3_nt: TGTGCCACCAGTGCGGCTGGCGGCGATCGCTCCTACAATGAGCAGTTCTTC
cdr3_length: 13; d_call: NA; clone_size: NA; v_call: TRBV27; j_call: TRBJ1-1; cdr3_aa: CASSSGPRGEAFF; cdr3_nt: TGTGCCAGCAGTTCGGGACCCCGTGGTGAAGCTTTCTTT
cdr3_length: 15; d_call: NA; clone_size: NA; v_call: TRBV21-1; j_call: TRBJ2-1; cdr3_aa: CASSTRASQGSKQFF; cdr3_nt: TGTGCCAGCAGCACTCGGGCCAGTCAGGGAAGTAAGCAGTTCTTC
cdr3_length: 16; d_call: TRBD2; clone_size: NA; v_call: TRBV29-1; j_call: TRBJ2-2; cdr3_aa: CSATGFLAGVVGELFF; cdr3_nt: TGCAGCGCTACAGGGTTCTTAGCGGGAGTAGTCGGGGAGCTGTTTTTT
cdr3_length: 16; d_call: NA; clone_size: NA; v_call: TRBV19; j_call: TRBJ1-1; cdr3_aa: CASRPKGSLMNTEAFF; cdr3_nt: TGTGCCAGTAGGCCTAAGGGCAGTCTCATGAACACTGAAGCTTTCTTT
cdr3_length: 15; d_call: TRBD1; clone_size: NA; v_call: TRBV5-4; j_call: TRBJ2-5; cdr3_aa: CASSSKQGDSETQYF; cdr3_nt: TGTGCCAGCAGCTCCAAACAGGGGGACAGTGAGACCCAGTACTTC
cdr3_length: 11; d_call: NA; clone_size: once; v_call: TRBV5-8; j_call: TRBJ1-5; cdr3_aa: CASSLGQPQHF; cdr3_nt: TGTGCCAGCAGCTTGGGTCAGCCCCAGCATTTT
cdr3_length: 12; d_call: NA; clone_size: NA; v_call: TRBV11-1; j_call: TRBJ1-1; cdr3_aa: CASSNDNTEAFF; cdr3_nt: TGTGCCAGCAGCAATGATAACACTGAAGCTTTCTTT
cdr3_length: 15; d_call: NA; clone_size: NA; v_call: TRBV29-1; j_call: TRBJ1-3; cdr3_aa: CSVFVAESSGNTIYF; cdr3_nt: TGCAGCGTTTTTGTTGCGGAGAGCTCTGGAAACACCATATATTTT
cdr3_length: 14; d_call: NA; clone_size: NA; v_call: TRBV14; j_call: TRBJ2-3; cdr3_aa: CASSPGPRTDTQYF; cdr3_nt: TGTGCCAGCAGCCCCGGACCGCGCACAGATACGCAGTATTTT
cdr3_length: 15; d_call: NA; clone_size: NA; v_call: TRBV11-2; j_call: TRBJ1-5; cdr3_aa: CASSVDRHVNQPQHF; cdr3_nt: TGTGCCAGCAGCGTAGACAGACATGTCAATCAGCCCCAGCATTTT
cdr3_length: 16; d_call: TRBD1; clone_size: NA; v_call: TRBV4-3; j_call: TRBJ1-1; cdr3_aa: CASSKNRGLFVTEAFF; cdr3_nt: TGCGCCAGCAGCAAAAACAGGGGGCTGTTCGTCACTGAAGCTTTCTTT
cdr3_length: 15; d_call: TRBD1; clone_size: NA; v_call: TRBV2; j_call: TRBJ1-1; cdr3_aa: CASRFSEGATTEAFF; cdr3_nt: TGTGCCAGCAGGTTCTCGGAGGGGGCGACCACTGAAGCTTTCTTT
cdr3_length: 15; d_call: NA; clone_size: NA; v_call: TRBV7-3; j_call: TRBJ2-3; cdr3_aa: CASSLDPQGLDTQYF; cdr3_nt: TGTGCCAGCAGCTTAGATCCGCAGGGTTTAGATACGCAGTATTTT
cdr3_length: 15; d_call: NA; clone_size: many; v_call: TRBV6-6; j_call: TRBJ1-4; cdr3_aa: CASSYSRGTNEKLFF; cdr3_nt: TGTGCCAGCAGTTACTCGAGGGGAACTAATGAAAAACTGTTTTTT
cdr3_length: 15; d_call: NA; clone_size: NA; v_call: TRBV7-9; j_call: TRBJ1-1; cdr3_aa: CASSPTQSTSGQAFF; cdr3_nt: TGTGCCAGCAGTCCAACGCAGTCGACGAGCGGGCAAGCTTTCTTT
cdr3_length: 13; d_call: TRBD1; clone_size: NA; v_call: TRBV29-1; j_call: TRBJ2-7; cdr3_aa: CSVGTDRSYEQYF; cdr3_nt: TGCAGCGTGGGGACAGACAGATCCTACGAGCAGTACTTC
cdr3_length: 16; d_call: TRBD1; clone_size: once; v_call: TRBV7-2; j_call: TRBJ2-4; cdr3_aa: CASSPRTGLAKNIQYF; cdr3_nt: TGTGCCAGCAGCCCAAGGACAGGATTAGCCAAAAACATTCAGTACTTC
cdr3_length: 14; d_call: TRBD2; clone_size: NA; v_call: TRBV9; j_call: TRBJ2-7; cdr3_aa: CASSVSSGLYEQYF; cdr3_nt: TGTGCCAGCAGCGTATCTAGCGGGTTATACGAGCAGTACTTC
cdr3_length: 15; d_call: NA; clone_size: NA; v_call: TRBV4-1; j_call: TRBJ1-1; cdr3_aa: CASSLTREENTEAFF; cdr3_nt: TGCGCCAGCAGCCTTACCAGGGAAGAGAACACTGAAGCTTTCTTT
cdr3_length: 16; d_call: NA; clone_size: NA; v_call: TRBV5-4; j_call: TRBJ1-2; cdr3_aa: CASSPNLLGANYGYTF; cdr3_nt: TGTGCCAGCAGCCCGAATCTACTGGGAGCTAACTATGGCTACACCTTC
cdr3_length: 13; d_call: NA; clone_size: once; v_call: TRBV7-2; j_call: TRBJ1-1; cdr3_aa: CASSSQVGTEAFF; cdr3_nt: TGTGCCAGCAGCTCCCAAGTGGGCACTGAAGCTTTCTTT
cdr3_length: 14; d_call: NA; clone_size: NA; v_call: TRBV7-2; j_call: TRBJ2-1; cdr3_aa: CASSSPPLGNEQFF; cdr3_nt: TGTGCCAGCAGCTCCCCACCCTTAGGAAATGAGCAGTTCTTC
cdr3_length: 13; d_call: TRBD2; clone_size: NA; v_call: TRBV11-3; j_call: TRBJ2-7; cdr3_aa: CASSLERTSVQYF; cdr3_nt: TGTGCCAGCAGCTTAGAACGGACTAGCGTCCAGTACTTC